This T cell receptor (beta chain) was sequenced during a study of blood T cells in healthy people across ages. Of note for this clonotype: Antigen: not known.

A sample-barcoded 5' primer and a J-beta primer mix were used in a second PCR of roughly 7 to 11 cycles. MiXCR was run by TCRdb on the 5' RACE reads, yielding one entry per CDR3 protein. This repertoire shows fewer than 600,000 distinct CDR3 sequences, roughly a quarter found once; its top ten account for 3.6%. This CDR3 has 17 residues. Trimming left V 0 bases short and J 7 bases short, with 22 bases between. Looked up from germline, CDR1 is LGHDT and CDR2 is YNNKEL (reference sequence). Study-wide results and limits: Aged donors had fewer naive CD4+ cells and lower diversity than long-lived donors. Age advanced and TCR beta diversity per million T cells fell, roughly linearly. A strong correlation was seen between TCR beta diversity and naive T cell percentage.

These data are also associated with another study on T cells of mothers and their children. That paper notes: Overlap ran slightly, non-significantly higher for related than unrelated mother-child pairs.

Sequenced sample: blood. This rearrangement joins TRBV3-1 to TRBJ2-7, with a possible D match to TRBD1 (6 bases). The TCR comes from a boy aged 2 to 10 in good health. The CDR3 is CASSQDWGRRPAREQYF. The CDR3 DNA follows: TGTGCCAGCAGCCAAGACTGGGGGCGACGTCCGGCTCGGGAGCAGTACTTC.